Following are 23 T cell receptor beta chains from one sample sequenced in a study of blood T cells in healthy people across ages. Primed by a sample-barcoded 5' primer and a J-beta primer mix, a second PCR proceeded for 7 to 11 cycles. TCRdb reanalysed the 5' RACE reads using MiXCR and keeps one entry per CDR3 protein. The sample lists roughly 680,000 distinct CDR3 sequences, over 40% occurring once. What was sequenced was blood. The receptors stem from a woman at least 80 years old in good health.

This clonotype came up a few times. A much larger clone lies one base from this, so it may be a read error. J is TRBJ2-1 and V is TRBV11-1; D not resolved. V lost 4 bases and J lost 1, with 14 bases in between. Germline CDR1 is SGHAT and CDR2 is FQDESV (reference sequence). The CDR3 extends over 16 amino acids. CDR3 sequence (DNA): TGTGCCAGCAGCTCCGGAGCTGCAAGATCCTACAATGAGCAGTTCTTC. It encodes CASSSGAARSYNEQFF. Full variable domain (remainder filled in from reference TRBV11-1 and TRBJ2-1): EAEVAQSPRYKITEKSQAVAFWCDPISGHATLYWYRQILGQGPELLVQFQDESVVDDSQLPKDRFSAERLKGVDSTLKIQPAELGDSAMYLCASSSGAARSYNEQFFGPGTRLTVL.

This clonotype came up a few times. This chain links TRBV7-3 with TRBJ2-3; D call uncertain. Germline V gene sequence: CDR1 SGHTA, CDR2 FQGTGA. V lost 1 base to trimming and J lost 6 bases, with 5 bases between them. The length of the CDR3 is 12 residues. As DNA, the CDR3 is TGTGCCAGCAGCTTAATAGATGATACGCAGTATTTT. Protein product: CASSLIDDTQYF.

The rearrangement joins TRBV3-1 to TRBJ1-1; tentatively, D is TRBD1 (5 bases). Per the germline V gene, CDR1 is LGHDT and CDR2 is YNNKEL (reference sequence). The CDR3 runs to 15 residues. The V and J ends lost 1 base and 10 bases respectively, with 19 bases between them. The DNA of the CDR3 is TGTGCCAGCAGCCAAGCTACGGGGACGGGAATGAGAGCTTTCTTT. Its protein product is CASSQATGTGMRAFF.

This chain joins TRBV2 and TRBJ1-5; perhaps TRBD1 as D (5 bases). From germline, CDR1 is SNHLY and CDR2 FYNNEI. This CDR3 contains 15 residues. V shed 4 bases and J shed 4 bases, with 14 bases lying between them. CDR3 bases: TGTGCCAGCAGTGTGTCTTCGTGGGGGAATCAGCCCCAGCATTTT. This gives the protein CASSVSSWGNQPQHF.

This clonotype was seen many times. DNA of the CDR3: TGCGCCAGCAGCTCCCTACCTTCAGACGAGCAGTACTTC. It is translated as CASSSLPSDEQYF. The chain employs TRBV5-1 and TRBJ2-7; the D is unclear. Germline-derived CDR1 and CDR2 are SGHRS and YFSETQ. The ends were cut back, 3 bases at V and 5 bases at J, with 12 bases in the middle. The length of the CDR3 is 13 residues.

This clonotype was recorded many times. The chain couples TRBV4-1 to TRBJ2-1; the D is unclear. The germline V gene has CDR1 MGHRA and CDR2 YSYEKL. V gave up 1 base and J gave up 7 bases, with 11 bases separating them. The CDR3 sequence is 14 residues long. CDR3 loop: CASSQVSRLNEQFF. CDR3 DNA sequence: TGCGCCAGCAGCCAAGTTTCGAGACTTAATGAGCAGTTCTTC.

The V and J genes are TRBV3-1 and TRBJ1-3; D remains ambiguous. The CDR3 totals 12 residues. Deletions cut 1 base from V and 8 bases from J, with 6 bases between. Germline assignment: CDR1 LGHDT and CDR2 YNNKEL (reference sequence). The CDR3 nucleotides are TGTGCCAGCAGCCAAGTTTGGGACACCATATATTTT. Its translation: CASSQVWDTIYF.

The J gene is TRBJ1-4, the V gene TRBV4-2, with D perhaps matching TRBD1 (6 bases). In germline, CDR1 is LGHNA, CDR2 YNFKEQ. V shed 4 bases and J shed 6 bases, with 12 bases lying between them. The CDR3 contains 14 residues. The CDR3 nucleotides are TGTGCCAGCAGCCTCAGGGGACCTTATGAAAAACTGTTTTTT. Amino acids: CASSLRGPYEKLFF.

This chain connects TRBV2 to TRBJ2-5; 7 nucleotides match TRBD2. After removal of 7 bases from V and 4 bases from J, the junction contained 12 bases not matched to a gene. Looked up from germline, CDR1 is SNHLY and CDR2 is FYNNEI. The CDR3 totals 15 residues. The CDR3 DNA is TGTGCCAGCACGGATAGCGGGTCTATGGGAGAGACCCAGTACTTC. Protein sequence: CASTDSGSMGETQYF. Drawing the rest from reference TRBV2 and TRBJ2-5, the complete variable domain is EPEVTQTPSHQVTQMGQEVILRCVPISNHLYFYWYRQILGQKVEFLVSFYNNEISEKSEIFDDQFSVERPDGSNFTLKIRSTKLEDSAMYFCASTDSGSMGETQYFGPGTRLLVL.

This clonotype turned up a few times. The J gene is TRBJ2-2, the V gene TRBV3-1; D gene unclear. The ends were cut back, 3 bases at V and 5 bases at J, with 7 bases in the middle. Per the germline V gene, CDR1 is LGHDT and CDR2 is YNNKEL (reference sequence). CDR3 length: 13 residues. The CDR3 protein is CASSQWGTGELFF. DNA for the CDR3: TGTGCCAGCAGCCAGTGGGGAACCGGGGAGCTGTTTTTT. The variable domain in full, completed from reference TRBV3-1 and TRBJ2-2, reads DTAVSQTPKYLVTQMGNDKSIKCEQNLGHDTMYWYKQDSKKFLKIMFSYNNKELIINETVPNRFSPKSPDKAHLNLHINSLELGDSAVYFCASSQWGTGELFFGEGSRLTVL.

This clonotype was counted ten times or more. The CDR3 DNA follows: TGTGCCAGCAGCTTAGGGACCGGGACAGGGCTCTACAATGAGCAGTTCTTC. This translates into CASSLGTGTGLYNEQFF. The chain recombines TRBV7-8 with TRBJ2-1, with 9 bases that match TRBD1. Germline CDR1 reads SGHVS; CDR2 reads FQNEAQ. J gave up 3 bases and V 1 base, and 7 bases lay outside the gene matches. The CDR3 spans 17 residues.

This clonotype came up once. Compared with germline, one end of the junction differs, possibly owing to a read error. The CDR3 DNA sequence: TGTGCCAGCAGTGACTCTAGGGGGCGGCAGCCCCAGCATTTT. Translation gives CASSDSRGRQPQHF. The chain carries TRBV6-5 and TRBJ1-5; 7 bases line up with TRBD1. The CDR3 has 14 residues. Germline loops: CDR1 MNHEY, CDR2 SVGAGI.

This clonotype was recorded at least ten times. V and J are TRBV10-3 and TRBJ2-3, with TRBD1 matching over 9 bases. The CDR3 contains 15 residues. CDR1 is ENHRY and CDR2 is SYGVKD in the germline V gene. Trimming removed 2 bases from V and 4 bases from J; junction bases left unmatched: 4. Here the CDR3 DNA reads TGTGCCATCAGTGAGACCGGACAGGGGTCAGATACGCAGTATTTT. Amino acids: CAISETGQGSDTQYF.

This clonotype has only a few counts. V and J are TRBV18 and TRBJ2-3, with D uncertain. This CDR3 region has 12 residues. Germline CDR1 reads KGHSH; CDR2 reads LQKENI. V shed 3 bases and J shed 9 bases, with 10 bases lying between them. CDR3 amino acids: CASSPGVETQYF. As DNA, the CDR3 is TGTGCCAGCTCACCGGGTGTGGAGACGCAGTATTTT. Full variable domain (outside the CDR3, taken from reference TRBV18 and TRBJ2-3): NAGVMQNPRHLVRRRGQEARLRCSPMKGHSHVYWYRQLPEEGLKFMVYLQKENIIDESGMPKERFSAEFPKEGPSILRIQQVVRGDSAAYFCASSPGVETQYFGPGTRLTVL.

This clonotype was recorded a few times. A much larger clone lies a single base off, so this may be a read error. V usage is TRBV6-5 and J usage is TRBJ1-6; D remains unclear. The CDR3 spans 17 residues. Germline-derived CDR1 and CDR2 are MNHEY and SVGAGI. V shed 4 bases and J shed 5 bases, with 18 bases lying between them. The CDR3 sequence: CASSCSLGWADNSPLHF. For the CDR3, the DNA is TGTGCCAGCAGTTGCTCTCTGGGCTGGGCTGATAATTCACCCCTCCACTTT.

This clonotype has a count of ten or more. V gene TRBV7-9 combines with J gene TRBJ2-7; D call uncertain. This CDR3 contains 14 residues. Between the trimmed V and J ends, which lost 5 bases and 4 bases, there was a span of 15 bases. Germline lookup yields CDR1 SEHNR and CDR2 FQNEAQ (reference sequence). The CDR3 nucleotides are TGTGCCAGCAGCCCAGAGTATCGTAAGTACGAGCAGTACTTC. Amino acid sequence: CASSPEYRKYEQYF.

The chain carries TRBV25-1 and TRBJ2-7, with D possibly TRBD1 on 6 matching bases. Germline CDR1 reads MGHDK; CDR2 reads SYGVNS. The CDR3 has 14 residues. Trimming stripped 3 bases from V and 6 bases from J, with 15 bases between. This CDR3 is CASSDGQIKGEQYF. The CDR3 coding sequence is TGTGCCAGCAGTGATGGACAGATAAAGGGCGAGCAGTACTTC.

The rearrangement links TRBV29-1 to TRBJ2-2; 8 positions match TRBD1. Germline CDR1 reads SQVTM; CDR2 reads ANQGSEA. Trimming at V came to 3 bases and at J to 1 base, leaving 4 bases not matched to a gene. The CDR3 loop spans 15 amino acids. In DNA form, the CDR3 reads TGCAGCGTTGATAGGACAGGGCTGAACACCGGGGAGCTGTTTTTT. As protein: CSVDRTGLNTGELFF.

The genes are TRBV7-2 and TRBJ1-6, with a weak D call TRBD1 (5 bases). The CDR3 loop spans 16 amino acids. Germline V CDR1 and CDR2: SGHTA, FQGNSA. The V end was cut by 5 bases, the J end by 9 bases, with 20 bases between. CDR3: CASSPPRRGTGSPLHF. CDR3 sequence (DNA): TGTGCCAGCAGCCCCCCCAGACGGGGGACCGGTTCACCCCTCCACTTT. The full variable domain, in which reference TRBV7-2 and TRBJ1-6 provide the parts outside the CDR3, is GAGVSQSPSNKVTEKGKDVELRCDPISGHTALYWYRQSLGQGLEFLIYFQGNSAPDKSGLPSDRFSAERTGGSVSTLTIQRTQQEDSAVYLCASSPPRRGTGSPLHFGNGTRLTVT.

This clonotype was counted between two and nine times. This sequence joins TRBV5-1 and TRBJ2-2; TRBD2 is a possible D gene (5 bases). V was shortened by 4 bases and J by 6 bases, with 10 bases between the two germline ends. Germline V lookup: CDR1 SGHRS, CDR2 YFSETQ. The CDR3 is 13 amino acids. CDR3 sequence: CASSLRDAGELFF. CDR3 sequence (DNA): TGCGCCAGCAGCCTGAGGGATGCCGGGGAGCTGTTTTTT.

This clonotype was recorded once. A much larger clone lies a single base off, so this may be a read error. The chain uses TRBV6-1 and TRBJ2-3, with D perhaps TRBD1 or TRBD2 (6 bases each). The CDR3 totals 16 residues. Deletions cut 2 bases from V and 12 bases from J, with 24 bases between. Germline CDR1 MNHNS, CDR2 SASEGT. DNA for the CDR3: TGTGCCAGCAGTGAATGTAGGGGGGCTAGCCGAGGGGCTCAGTATTTT. Translation: CASSECRGASRGAQYF.

In this sample, this clonotype turned up a few times. A much larger clone lies a single base off, so this may be a read error. This sequence joins TRBV6-6 and TRBJ2-7; D not certain. V shed 8 bases and J shed 7 bases, with 15 bases lying between them. This CDR3 has 12 residues. Germline CDR1 reads MNHNY; CDR2 reads SVGAGI (reference sequence). The CDR3, as DNA: TGTGCCAGCGACGCAGACTCGCCTGAGCAGTACTTC. Protein: CASDADSPEQYF.

The chain recombines TRBV6-6 with TRBJ1-1; no definite D call. The CDR3 is made up of 15 amino acids. Germline CDR1 MNHNY, CDR2 SVGAGI (reference sequence). Trimming pared 2 bases from V and 3 bases from J, leaving 13 bases between. The CDR3 DNA reads TGTGCCAGCAGTTACGTCCACGGCAGATACACTGAAGCTTTCTTT. Translated, it gives CASSYVHGRYTEAFF.